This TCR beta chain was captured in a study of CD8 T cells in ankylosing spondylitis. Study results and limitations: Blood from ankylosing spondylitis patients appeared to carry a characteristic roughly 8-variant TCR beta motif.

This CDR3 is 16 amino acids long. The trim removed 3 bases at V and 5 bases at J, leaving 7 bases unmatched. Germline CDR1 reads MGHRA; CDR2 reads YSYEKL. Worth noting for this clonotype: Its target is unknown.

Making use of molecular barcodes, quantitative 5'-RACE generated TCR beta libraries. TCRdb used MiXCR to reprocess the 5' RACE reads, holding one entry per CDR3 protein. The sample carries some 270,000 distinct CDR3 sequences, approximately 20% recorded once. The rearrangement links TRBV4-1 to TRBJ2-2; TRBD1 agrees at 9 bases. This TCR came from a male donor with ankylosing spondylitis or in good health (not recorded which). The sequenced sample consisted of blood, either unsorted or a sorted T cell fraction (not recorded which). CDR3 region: CASSQDGQGFTGELFF. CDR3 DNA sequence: TGCGCCAGCAGCCAGGACGGACAGGGGTTTACCGGGGAGCTGTTTTTT.